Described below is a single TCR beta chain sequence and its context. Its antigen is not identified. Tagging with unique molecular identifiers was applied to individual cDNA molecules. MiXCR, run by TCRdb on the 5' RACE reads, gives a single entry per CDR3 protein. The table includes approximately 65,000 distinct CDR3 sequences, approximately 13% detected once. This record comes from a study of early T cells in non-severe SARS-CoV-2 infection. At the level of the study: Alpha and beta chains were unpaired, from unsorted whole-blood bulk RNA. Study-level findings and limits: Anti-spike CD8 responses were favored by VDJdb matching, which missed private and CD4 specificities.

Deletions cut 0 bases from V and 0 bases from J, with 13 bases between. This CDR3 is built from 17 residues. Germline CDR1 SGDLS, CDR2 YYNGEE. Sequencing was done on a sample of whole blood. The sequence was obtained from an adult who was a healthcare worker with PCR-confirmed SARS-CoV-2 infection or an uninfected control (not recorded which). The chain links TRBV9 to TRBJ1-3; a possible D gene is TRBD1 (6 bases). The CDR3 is CASSVGAGGGSGNTIYF. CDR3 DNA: TGTGCCAGCAGCGTAGGTGCCGGGGGCGGCTCTGGAAACACCATATATTTT.